One sample yielded the 17 T cell receptor beta chains listed below, sequenced in a study of T cell changes during pregnancy in multiple sclerosis. Sequencing was performed with immunoSEQ multiplex PCR; in TCRdb, only in-frame clones are kept and a portion is missing. The table has 35,000 to 50,000 clones, around 90% seen once; the top ten hold 1% to 1.5%. The specimen comprised CD4+ T cells from peripheral blood mononuclear cells, sampled in the second trimester of pregnancy. Source of these receptors: a female donor with multiple sclerosis, enrolled in a pregnancy study.

This clone appeared a single time. J is TRBJ2-2 and V is TRBV10-3; D is possibly TRBD1 (5 bases). The CDR3 has 16 amino acids. CDR1 and CDR2 (germline): ENHRY, SYGVKD. V lost 3 bases, J lost 5 bases, and 16 bases lay in between. The CDR3 coding sequence is TGTGCCATCAGTGAAGGGTGGCAGGGTGGGACCGGGGAGCTGTTTTTT. Its protein is CAISEGWQGGTGELFF.

The rearrangement joins TRBV7-9 to TRBJ1-2, with 9 bases identical to TRBD1. The CDR3 contains 15 residues. Germline V gene sequence: CDR1 SEHNR, CDR2 FQNEAQ (reference sequence). V shed 5 bases and J 5 bases; nucleotides not matched to a gene: 9. This chain's CDR3 is CASSTGQGRVYGYTF. In DNA, the CDR3 is TGTGCCAGCAGCACGGGACAGGGAAGGGTGTATGGCTACACCTTC.

The rearrangement links TRBV28 to TRBJ2-1; 9 bases match TRBD1. CDR1 MDHEN and CDR2 SYDVKM come from the germline V gene. CDR3 length: 15 amino acids. The trim removed 2 bases at V and 5 bases at J, leaving 4 bases unmatched. CDR3 sequence reads: CASSLTTGGNNEQFF. DNA of the CDR3: TGTGCCAGCAGTTTAACGACAGGGGGTAACAATGAGCAGTTCTTC.

The chain employs TRBV11-2 and TRBJ2-3; no firm D call. V was cut by 6 bases and J by 2 bases, with 15 bases left in between. This CDR3 is built from 15 residues. CDR1 SGHAT and CDR2 FQNNGV come from the germline V gene. CDR3 nucleotides: TGTGCCAGCAGTCCGCTTGCGCGGAACACAGATACGCAGTATTTT. Translated, it gives CASSPLARNTDTQYF. Complete variable domain (other parts from reference TRBV11-2 and TRBJ2-3): EAGVAQSPRYKIIEKRQSVAFWCNPISGHATLYWYQQILGQGPKLLIQFQNNGVVDDSQLPKDRFSAERLKGVDSTLKIQPAKLEDSAVYLCASSPLARNTDTQYFGPGTRLTVL.

J is TRBJ2-1 and V is TRBV28; TRBD2 matches at 8 bases. Germline V gives CDR1 MDHEN, CDR2 SYDVKM. V lost 3 bases and J lost 8; bases outside the gene matches: 6. The CDR3 is 14 residues long. CDR3 coding DNA: TGTGCCAGCAGTTTCGTACAAGCGGGGGATGAGCAGTTCTTC. Its translation is CASSFVQAGDEQFF.

The rearrangement links TRBV30 to TRBJ2-2; D is uncertain. V was shortened by 4 bases and J by 2 bases, with 8 bases between the two germline ends. CDR1 is GTSNPN and CDR2 is SVGIG in the germline V gene (reference sequence). This CDR3 has 13 amino acids. CDR3 bases: TGTGCCTGGAACAATGATAACACCGGGGAGCTGTTTTTT. This codes for CAWNNDNTGELFF.

Written as DNA, the CDR3 is TGTGCCAGCAGCTTATCGGGACTAGCGGGAGCTATCAATGAGCAGTTCTTC. This gives the protein CASSLSGLAGAINEQFF. The genes are TRBV11-3 and TRBJ2-1, with 14 bases that match TRBD2. The V gene end was trimmed by 2 bases and the J gene end by 6 bases; junction bases not matched to a gene: 6. The CDR3 runs 17 residues. CDR1 is SGHNT, CDR2 YENEEA, per germline.

This rearrangement joins TRBV19 to TRBJ1-1; perhaps TRBD1 as D (6 bases). Germline CDR1 and CDR2: LNHDA and SQIVND (reference sequence). V was pared by 5 bases and J by 5 bases, with 15 bases between. The CDR3 is 14 amino acids. The CDR3 DNA reads TGTGCCAGTAGTCGGACAGTCGGGTTTACTGAAGCTTTCTTT. Translation gives CASSRTVGFTEAFF.

There are a few counts of this clone. The chain carries TRBV9 and TRBJ2-2, with D unclear. Trimming removed 5 bases at V and 3 bases at J, with 14 bases between. The CDR3 runs to 15 residues. Germline V CDR1 and CDR2: SGDLS, YYNGEE. The CDR3: CASRNSLGDTGELFF. CDR3 sequence (DNA): TGTGCCAGCAGAAACTCTCTAGGTGACACCGGGGAGCTGTTTTTT.

The chain combines TRBV5-1 with TRBJ2-7; unclear D gene. The germline CDR1 and CDR2 sequences are SGHRS and YFSETQ. V was pared by 2 bases and J by 2 bases, with 11 bases between. There are 14 residues in the CDR3. This CDR3 reads CASSFRPGPYEQYF. DNA of the CDR3: TGCGCCAGCAGCTTCCGCCCCGGTCCCTACGAGCAGTACTTC.

The J gene is TRBJ2-3, the V gene TRBV5-1, with 10 positions matching TRBD2. This CDR3 spans 17 amino acids. Looked up from germline, CDR1 is SGHRS and CDR2 is YFSETQ. Trimming took 4 bases from V and 0 from J; bases not matched to a gene: 8. This CDR3 is CASSAGLAEPSTDTQYF. As DNA, the CDR3 is TGCGCCAGCAGCGCCGGACTAGCGGAGCCCAGCACAGATACGCAGTATTTT.

This clone was counted a few times. The CDR3 sequence is CASSERADSVGNTIYF. CDR3 DNA: TGCGCCAGCAGTGAGCGGGCGGACTCGGTTGGAAACACCATATATTTT. V gene TRBV10-2 combines with J gene TRBJ1-3; D gene unclear. The CDR3 sequence is 16 residues long. The V gene's germline CDR1 is WSHSY and CDR2 SAAADI. Trimming took off 2 bases at V and 3 bases at J, with 14 bases between the two ends.

The chain joins TRBV7-8 to TRBJ1-1, with D unresolved. The length of the CDR3 is 14 residues. Trimming stripped 1 base from V and 0 bases from J, with 6 bases between. Per the germline V gene, CDR1 is SGHVS and CDR2 is FQNEAQ. CDR3 in amino acids: CASSLGRVNTEAFF. The CDR3 nucleotides are TGTGCCAGCAGCTTAGGGCGGGTGAACACTGAAGCTTTCTTT.

The chain links TRBV7-3 to TRBJ2-2, with TRBD1 matching over 7 bases. Germline V lookup: CDR1 SGHTA, CDR2 FQGTGA. Losses at the gene ends were 1 base for V and 3 bases for J; bases not matched to a gene: 2. This CDR3 comprises 15 residues. The CDR3 DNA follows: TGTGCCAGCAGCTTAAACACAGGGGACACCGGGGAGCTGTTTTTT. It specifies CASSLNTGDTGELFF.

The sample holds one count of this clone. The chain recombines TRBV6-6 with TRBJ1-1; D is possibly TRBD1 (6 bases). The CDR3 sequence is 16 residues long. Trimming pared 4 bases from V and 3 bases from J, leaving 18 bases between. Germline loops: CDR1 MNHNY, CDR2 SVGAGI (reference sequence). This CDR3 reads CASSSLRQARDTEAFF. CDR3 in DNA: TGTGCCAGCAGTTCCCTACGACAGGCGCGCGACACTGAAGCTTTCTTT.

For the CDR3, the DNA is TGTGCCAGCGGGACTAGCGGGAGCCCCCCGGGGGTC. Its translation is CASGTSGSPPGV. The V and J genes are TRBV28 and TRBJ2-7; TRBD2 aligns across 14 bases. The germline gives CDR1 MDHEN, CDR2 SYDVKM. The CDR3 spans 12 residues.

This chain joins TRBV19 and TRBJ1-1, with 10 bases fitting TRBD1. The J segment lost 4 bases and the V segment lost 1 base, leaving 9 bases of the junction unmatched. The CDR3 loop spans 17 amino acids. CDR1 is LNHDA and CDR2 is SQIVND in the germline V gene (reference sequence). DNA for the CDR3: TGTGCCAGTAGTATAGGGATACCCGGGACAGGGGCCACTGAAGCTTTCTTT. Translated: CASSIGIPGTGATEAFF.